The 27 T cell receptor beta chains presented below share a single source sample, sequenced in a study of cytomegalovirus exposure and HLA in healthy donors (dated by TCRdb to the late 2010s). Library preparation was by the immunoSEQ multiplex PCR assay. For the multiplex PCR, a mixture combining 60 forward primers for TCR Vbeta segments and 13 reverse primers for TCR Jbeta segments was used. Imported from immuneACCESS, the table was reduced by TCRdb to in-frame sequences with V and J called. These copies leave out some clones; in studies compared against another copy, an unresolved V gene accounts for under half, and the cause of the remainder is not known. The sample contains over 120,000 clones, roughly 74% of them found a single time. Of the sample, about 2.2% is held by the ten largest clones. Sequencing was performed on PBMCs. All receptors come from a woman between 18 and 29 years old in good health and CMV-seropositive.

The V and J genes are TRBV5-1 and TRBJ2-1, with 7 bases aligning to TRBD2. CDR1 SGHRS and CDR2 YFSETQ come from the germline V gene. J lost 0 bases, V lost 3 bases, and 6 bases had no gene match. The CDR3 consists of 16 residues. CDR3 sequence (DNA): TGCGCCAGCAGCTCCACTAGCGCAATCTCCTACAATGAGCAGTTCTTC. As protein: CASSSTSAISYNEQFF.

The gene calls are TRBV28 and TRBJ2-5; possible D gene TRBD2, 5 bases. The CDR3 has 17 residues. Germline V CDR1 and CDR2: MDHEN, SYDVKM. Trimming removed 4 bases at V and 7 bases at J, with 25 bases between. The CDR3 protein is CASSSSQPGRDAATQYF. The CDR3 coding sequence is TGTGCCAGCAGTTCTTCTCAACCCGGACGGGATGCGGCGACCCAGTACTTC.

V and J are TRBV7-2 and TRBJ2-7, with D possibly TRBD1 on 6 matching bases. This CDR3 comprises 15 residues. V was pared by 3 bases and J by 3 bases, with 15 bases between. Germline CDR1 and CDR2: SGHTA and FQGNSA. The CDR3 DNA is TGTGCCAGCAGCTTCCAAAGGGGGAAGGTCTACGAGCAGTACTTC. Translating gives CASSFQRGKVYEQYF.

The chain couples TRBV5-1 to TRBJ1-1; D perhaps matches TRBD1 (5 bases). The V gene's germline CDR1 is SGHRS and CDR2 YFSETQ. The V gene lost 4 bases and the J gene lost 1 base, with 8 bases spanning the gap. The CDR3 length is 13 residues. In DNA, the CDR3 is TGCGCCAGCAGCACGGACAAGAACACTGAAGCTTTCTTT. Amino acid sequence: CASSTDKNTEAFF.

This clone was seen a handful of times. This chain connects TRBV6-1 to TRBJ1-5; perhaps TRBD1 as D (5 bases). The ends were cut back, 6 bases at V and 3 bases at J, with 12 bases in the middle. Per germline, CDR1 MNHNS and CDR2 SASEGT. This CDR3 has 14 amino acids. The CDR3 reads CASSNPGNNQPQHF. The CDR3 region has the DNA TGTGCCAGCAGCAACCCAGGGAACAATCAGCCCCAGCATTTT.

This clone is a singleton in its sample. The J gene is TRBJ2-5, the V gene TRBV9, with TRBD2 identical over 11 bases. Trimming cost V 0 bases and J 0 bases; bases outside gene matches: 4. The length of the CDR3 is 17 residues. In germline, CDR1 is SGDLS, CDR2 YYNGEE. The CDR3 here is CASSVAASGGYQETQYF. CDR3 nucleotide sequence: TGTGCCAGCAGCGTAGCAGCTAGCGGGGGGTACCAAGAGACCCAGTACTTC.

This clone was picked up a small number of times. The J gene is TRBJ2-7, the V gene TRBV19, with D maybe TRBD2 (5 bases). Germline V lookup: CDR1 LNHDA, CDR2 SQIVND (reference sequence). CDR3 size: 15 residues. Trimming shortened V by 2 bases and J by 5 bases, and 16 bases separated the two germline ends. The CDR3 DNA follows: TGTGCCAGTAGTATAAACCCGGGGAATGGGAACGAGCAGTACTTC. It translates to CASSINPGNGNEQYF.

This clone was seen more than once but under ten times. The chain joins TRBV9 to TRBJ2-5; D is unresolved. Germline loops: CDR1 SGDLS, CDR2 YYNGEE. The V and J ends lost 0 bases and 5 bases respectively, with 8 bases between them. CDR3 length: 13 residues. This CDR3 reads CASSVGVVETQYF. For the CDR3, the DNA is TGTGCCAGCAGCGTAGGAGTAGTGGAGACCCAGTACTTC. Full variable domain (remainder filled in from reference TRBV9 and TRBJ2-5): DSGVTQTPKHLITATGQRVTLRCSPRSGDLSVYWYQQSLDQGLQFLIQYYNGEERAKGNILERFSAQQFPDLHSELNLSSLELGDSALYFCASSVGVVETQYFGPGTRLLVL.

This sequence joins TRBV5-4 and TRBJ2-5; 7 positions match TRBD2. Germline V gene sequence: CDR1 SGHNT, CDR2 YYREEE (reference sequence). Losses at the gene ends were 2 bases for V and 4 bases for J; bases not matched to a gene: 2. This CDR3 comprises 13 residues. CDR3 protein: CASSFPSGETQYF. CDR3 nucleotides: TGTGCCAGCAGCTTCCCTAGCGGAGAGACCCAGTACTTC.

The V call is TRBV19, the J call TRBJ1-6; maybe TRBD1 (5 bases). This CDR3 region has 13 residues. Germline V gene sequence: CDR1 LNHDA, CDR2 SQIVND (reference sequence). Trimming pared 7 bases from V and 8 bases from J, leaving 12 bases between. The CDR3 DNA follows: TGTGCCAGTAAAGGGGTTGTGCATTCACCCCTCCACTTT. Amino acid sequence: CASKGVVHSPLHF. Complete variable domain (other parts from reference TRBV19 and TRBJ1-6): DGGITQSPKYLFRKEGQNVTLSCEQNLNHDAMYWYRQDPGQGLRLIYYSQIVNDFQKGDIAEGYSVSREKKESFPLTVTSAQKNPTAFYLCASKGVVHSPLHFGNGTRLTVT.

The J gene is TRBJ2-1, the V gene TRBV4-3, with 8 bases fitting TRBD1. With V trimmed by 0 bases and J by 6 bases, 10 bases remained unmatched. The CDR3 runs to 17 residues. In germline, CDR1 is LGHNA, CDR2 YSLEER. CDR3 sequence (DNA): TGCGCCAGCAGCCAAGATTTCTTAGGACAGGGATTCAATGAGCAGTTCTTC. Translation: CASSQDFLGQGFNEQFF.

The chain joins TRBV5-4 to TRBJ1-2; weak D call: TRBD1 (5 bases). Germline values: CDR1 SGHNT, CDR2 YYREEE (reference sequence). CDR3 size: 15 residues. V was trimmed by 1 base and J by 0 bases, leaving 10 bases between them. The CDR3: CASSLRDRANYGYTF. In DNA form, the CDR3 reads TGTGCCAGCAGCTTGAGAGACAGAGCTAACTATGGCTACACCTTC.

The chain employs TRBV19 and TRBJ1-1; 7 bases map to TRBD1. This CDR3 contains 14 residues. CDR1 and CDR2 (germline): LNHDA, SQIVND (reference sequence). J gave up 4 bases and V 8 bases, and 10 bases lay outside the gene matches. CDR3 DNA: TGTGCCAGTGGAAACAGGGGTTATAGCACTGAAGCTTTCTTT. Its protein is CASGNRGYSTEAFF.

The chain carries TRBV6-5 and TRBJ1-5; 9 nucleotides match TRBD1. Germline V gene data show CDR1 as MNHEY and CDR2 as SVGAGI. The CDR3 runs 15 residues. V lost 5 bases to trimming and J lost 3 bases; unmatched junction nucleotides: 5. The CDR3 DNA reads as TGTGCCAGCAGTCAGGACAGGGGACACAATCAGCCCCAGCATTTT. Translated: CASSQDRGHNQPQHF.

This clone has just one count. V gene TRBV19 combines with J gene TRBJ1-5; a weak D match, TRBD1 (5 bases). V lost 4 bases and J lost 6, with 16 bases in between. This CDR3 is built from 15 residues. Germline V CDR1 and CDR2: LNHDA, SQIVND (reference sequence). DNA for the CDR3: TGTGCCAGTAGTAGAGTGGGCAGGGTGACTCAGCCCCAGCATTTT. Translating it yields CASSRVGRVTQPQHF.

In its sample, this clone was seen a few times. This sequence joins TRBV5-1 and TRBJ1-3, with D unresolved. The CDR3 runs 16 residues. Trimming stripped 1 base from V and 0 bases from J, with 11 bases between. Germline V gene sequence: CDR1 SGHRS, CDR2 YFSETQ. The CDR3 reads CASSLWWQDSGNTIYF. The CDR3 nucleotides are TGCGCCAGCAGCTTGTGGTGGCAGGACTCTGGAAACACCATATATTTT.

The chain joins TRBV25-1 to TRBJ1-6; weak D call: TRBD1 (6 bases). The length of the CDR3 is 15 residues. Trimming took off 2 bases at V and 6 bases at J, with 11 bases between the two ends. Germline CDR1 and CDR2: MGHDK and SYGVNS. For the CDR3, the DNA is TGTGCCAGCAGTGAAACAGGGAACACTAATTCACCCCTCCACTTT. Translated, it gives CASSETGNTNSPLHF. Full variable domain (rest looked up from reference TRBV25-1 and TRBJ1-6): EADIYQTPRYLVIGTGKKITLECSQTMGHDKMYWYQQDPGMELHLIHYSYGVNSTEKGDLSSESTVSRIRTEHFPLTLESARPSHTSQYLCASSETGNTNSPLHFGNGTRLTVT.

In DNA, the CDR3 is TGTGCCAGCTCACCACCGACAGGGGTGAACACTGAAGCTTTCTTT. Amino acids: CASSPPTGVNTEAFF. The chain couples TRBV18 to TRBJ1-1, with TRBD1 identical over 8 bases. The J segment lost 0 bases and the V segment lost 0 bases, leaving 0 bases of the junction unmatched. CDR3 length equals 15 residues. Per the germline V gene, CDR1 is KGHSH and CDR2 is LQKENI.

The sample holds one count of this clone. The same CDR3 is also encoded by other DNA sequences in this sample. The rearrangement joins TRBV9 to TRBJ2-7, with TRBD2 identical over 10 bases. Germline CDR1 is SGDLS and CDR2 is YYNGEE. The V and J ends lost 2 bases and 4 bases, in that order; junction bases with no gene match: 3. This CDR3 region has 14 residues. DNA of the CDR3: TGTGCCAGCAGCGTCGCAGCGGGGGGGTACGAGCAGTACTTC. Amino acid sequence: CASSVAAGGYEQYF.

The J gene is TRBJ1-1, the V gene TRBV16; 7 nucleotides agree with TRBD1. Trimming took 0 bases from V and 5 from J; bases not matched to a gene: 3. The germline V gene encodes CDR1 KGHSY and CDR2 FQNENV. The CDR3 runs 14 residues. The CDR3 DNA follows: TGTGCCAGCAGCCAATCAGGGACAGTTACTGAAGCTTTCTTT. Translating gives CASSQSGTVTEAFF.

The gene calls are TRBV29-1 and TRBJ2-3, with TRBD2 identical over 10 bases. Germline loops: CDR1 SQVTM, CDR2 ANQGSEA. V shed 6 bases, J shed 4 bases, and the junction held 10 bases outside the gene matches. The CDR3 totals 15 residues. CDR3 sequence: CSVATLAGVPDTQYF. The CDR3 DNA follows: TGCAGCGTCGCCACCCTAGCGGGAGTCCCAGATACGCAGTATTTT.

The chain has TRBV28 and TRBJ1-1; no clear D. V lost 4 bases to trimming and J lost 2 bases, with 8 bases between them. The length of the CDR3 is 13 residues. Germline V lookup: CDR1 MDHEN, CDR2 SYDVKM. The chain's CDR3 is CASSSTPNTEAFF. The CDR3 nucleotides are TGTGCCAGCAGTTCGACACCTAACACTGAAGCTTTCTTT.

This clone came up a few times. V gene TRBV19 combines with J gene TRBJ1-1, with TRBD1 identical over 9 bases. V was clipped by 3 bases and J by 7 bases; unmatched bases: 0. This CDR3 has 12 amino acids. Germline assignment: CDR1 LNHDA and CDR2 SQIVND (reference sequence). CDR3 bases: TGTGCCAGTAGTATGGGACAGGGTGAAGCTTTCTTT. Residues: CASSMGQGEAFF.

This rearrangement joins TRBV4-1 to TRBJ2-3; D unresolved. The CDR3 is 14 amino acids. Germline CDR1 and CDR2: MGHRA and YSYEKL. V dropped 4 bases and J dropped 0 bases, with 8 bases sitting between them. The CDR3 bases are TGCGCCAGCAGCCCTACAGTGAGCACAGATACGCAGTATTTT. Protein: CASSPTVSTDTQYF.

This chain connects TRBV28 to TRBJ2-5, with D possibly matching TRBD2 (5 bases). V lost 3 bases and J lost 11, with 16 bases in between. The CDR3 totals 13 residues. Germline V CDR1 and CDR2: MDHEN, SYDVKM. This CDR3 is CASSFGFGGEQYF. In DNA form, the CDR3 reads TGTGCCAGCAGTTTTGGGTTTGGAGGAGAGCAGTACTTC.

This chain uses TRBV2 with TRBJ2-4; D is possibly TRBD2 (6 bases). The CDR3 extends over 12 amino acids. V was shortened by 6 bases and J by 15 bases, with 18 bases between the two germline ends. In germline, CDR1 is SNHLY, CDR2 FYNNEI. CDR3 sequence (DNA): TGTGCCAGCAGCCGGGAGACAGATATCGGGTACTTC. Its protein product is CASSRETDIGYF.

The genes are TRBV5-1 and TRBJ1-1; D ambiguous. Trimming took 2 bases from V and 1 from J, leaving 12 bases between them. The CDR3 consists of 15 residues. CDR1 is SGHRS and CDR2 is YFSETQ in the germline V gene. CDR3 sequence reads: CASSFRVQPNTEAFF. DNA for the CDR3: TGCGCCAGCAGCTTCCGGGTCCAGCCGAACACTGAAGCTTTCTTT.